This TCR beta chain was sequenced during a study of cytomegalovirus exposure and HLA in healthy donors. In regard to this clone: Its antigen remains unknown.

Primers: 60 Vbeta forward and 13 Jbeta reverse. Some clones are missing from TCRdb's copy, which holds only in-frame ones; the method was immunoSEQ multiplex PCR. Of under 150,000 clones detected, 70% to 85% appear once; the ten largest clones hold roughly 2.6%. Study conclusions and caveats: Researchers reported from a later analysis that most CMV-associated TCR beta chains appeared HLA-restricted. From TCR beta sequences, most subjects' HLA-A and HLA-B alleles were reportedly predicted accurately. Owing to their indistinguishability, certain V segments, notably TRBV6-2 and TRBV6-3, were excluded.

The CDR3 runs to 15 residues. V trimming: 3 bases; J trimming: 7 bases; junction bases outside the gene matches: 8. In germline, CDR1 is SGHAT, CDR2 FQNNGV. The chain has TRBV11-2 and TRBJ2-1; 8 nucleotides match TRBD2. The sequence was collected from a woman aged 18-30 years in good health and CMV-seronegative. Sequencing was performed on PBMCs. Written as DNA, the CDR3 is TGTGCCAGCAGCTTCCAGGGACTAGGGGAGAATGAGCAGTTCTTC. Its translation is CASSFQGLGENEQFF.